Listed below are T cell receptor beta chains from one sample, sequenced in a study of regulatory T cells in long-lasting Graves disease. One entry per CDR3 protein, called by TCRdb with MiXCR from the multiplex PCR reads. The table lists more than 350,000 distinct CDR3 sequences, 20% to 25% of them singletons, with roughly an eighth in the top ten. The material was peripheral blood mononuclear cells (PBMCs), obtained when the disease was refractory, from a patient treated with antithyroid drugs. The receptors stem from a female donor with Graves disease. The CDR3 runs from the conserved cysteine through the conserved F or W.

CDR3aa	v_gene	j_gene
CSGQGAYEQYF	TRBV20-1	TRBJ2-7
CASRFWEYEQYF	TRBV2	TRBJ2-7
CASSAQGGSYNSPLHF	TRBV28	TRBJ1-6
CSVTSDQETQYF	TRBV29-1	TRBJ2-5
CASSHGTSSNQPQHF	TRBV6-1	TRBJ1-5
CASSSSSGSETQYF	TRBV7-3	TRBJ2-5
CASSPTWLEYNEQFF	TRBV7-9	TRBJ2-1
CASSVGVNYEQYF	TRBV6-2/TRBV6-3	TRBJ2-7
CASSPLDVAGNTEAFF	TRBV18	TRBJ1-1
CASSDPLQGGLETQYF	TRBV2	TRBJ2-5
CASSPPGGVYEQYF	TRBV27	TRBJ2-7
CASSLTSGTVGNEQFF	TRBV5-1	TRBJ2-1
CASSLTPIPTGRSTNEKLFF	TRBV6-1	TRBJ1-4
CASSLSQDNEQFF	TRBV27	TRBJ2-1
CASGRLSGTAYEQYF	TRBV7-2	TRBJ2-7
CASSIDMNTEAFF	TRBV19	TRBJ1-1